Following are 32 T cell receptor beta chains from one sample sequenced in a study of OX40 agonist ivuxolimab in advanced cancers. This table comes from immunoSEQ multiplex PCR, and its TCRdb copy is limited to in-frame clones, with some not included. The sample consists of fewer than 50,000 clones, just under 95% of them appearing once. Specimen: CD4+ or CD8+ T cells sorted from blood, collected in a trial of the OX40 agonist ivuxolimab. The receptor source for this set is an adult with an advanced solid tumor such as melanoma, head and neck, liver or kidney cancer.

This chain connects TRBV14 to TRBJ1-5; no clear D gene. V was shortened by 5 bases and J by 1 base, with 6 bases between the two germline ends. This CDR3 spans 13 amino acids. Germline CDR1 is SGHDN and CDR2 is FVKESK. The CDR3 loop reads CASSKLSNQPQHF. Here the CDR3 DNA reads TGTGCCAGCAGCAAATTAAGCAATCAGCCCCAGCATTTT. The whole variable domain, filled in from reference TRBV14 and TRBJ1-5, reads EAGVTQFPSHSVIEKGQTVTLRCDPISGHDNLYWYRRVMGKEIKFLLHFVKESKQDESGMPNNRFLAERTGGTYSTLKVQPAELEDSGVYFCASSKLSNQPQHFGDGTRLSIL.

The chain uses TRBV5-5 and TRBJ1-4; D is undetermined. Trimming took off 0 bases at V and 10 bases at J, with 13 bases between the two ends. Per germline, CDR1 SGHKS and CDR2 YYEKEE (reference sequence). The CDR3 totals 14 residues. CDR3 nucleotides: TGTGCCAGCAGCTTGGGGGCCGTCCCAGGAAAACTGTTTTTT. This encodes CASSLGAVPGKLFF.

The chain joins TRBV29-1 to TRBJ2-7; no reliable D call. CDR1 and CDR2 (germline): SQVTM, ANQGSEA. The CDR3 has 12 residues. V lost 5 bases to trimming and J lost 5 bases, with 13 bases between them. This CDR3 reads CSVTVLAHEQYF. As DNA, the CDR3 is TGCAGCGTTACCGTATTGGCCCACGAGCAGTACTTC.

This CDR3 reads CASSPTGISYNSPLHF. Written as DNA, the CDR3 is TGTGCCAGCAGCCCGACAGGGATTTCCTATAATTCACCCCTCCACTTT. The V call is TRBV7-2, the J call TRBJ1-6; TRBD1 matches 7 bases. The CDR3 extends over 16 amino acids. The V gene's germline CDR1 is SGHTA and CDR2 FQGNSA. V was clipped by 5 bases and J by 1 base; unmatched bases: 5. The full variable domain, with the rest looked up from reference TRBV7-2 and TRBJ1-6, is GAGVSQSPSNKVTEKGKDVELRCDPISGHTALYWYRQSLGQGLEFLIYFQGNSAPDKSGLPSDRFSAERTGGSVSTLTIQRTQQEDSAVYLCASSPTGISYNSPLHFGNGTRLTVT.

The gene calls are TRBV6-1 and TRBJ2-7; D is perhaps TRBD1 (5 bases). V dropped 1 base and J dropped 12 bases, with 13 bases sitting between them. CDR3 length: 12 residues. Per the germline V gene, CDR1 is MNHNS and CDR2 is SASEGT. The CDR3 is CASSEEGVRLYF. For the CDR3, the DNA is TGTGCCAGCAGTGAAGAAGGGGTTAGACTGTACTTC.

This chain connects TRBV29-1 to TRBJ2-2, with unresolved D. The V end was cut by 3 bases, the J end by 6 bases, with 2 bases between. Germline V gene sequence: CDR1 SQVTM, CDR2 ANQGSEA. The CDR3 is made up of 10 amino acids. CDR3 in DNA: TGCAGCGTTGAGGCCGGGGAGCTGTTTTTT. Translated: CSVEAGELFF.

V gene TRBV27 combines with J gene TRBJ2-6, with D possibly TRBD1 on 5 matching bases. V was pared by 4 bases and J by 1 base, with 8 bases between. This CDR3 region has 15 residues. Germline lookup yields CDR1 MNHEY and CDR2 SMNVEV (reference sequence). Written as DNA, the CDR3 is TGTGCCAGCAGTTCTACAGGTTCTGGGGCCAACGTCCTGACTTTC. It is translated as CASSSTGSGANVLTF.

DNA for the CDR3: TGTGCCACCAGCAGGCGAGGGGCTAATGAAAAACTGTTTTTT. Translating gives CATSRRGANEKLFF. This chain connects TRBV15 to TRBJ1-4; TRBD1 might be the D (5 bases). Trimming stripped 3 bases from V and 3 bases from J, with 8 bases between. Germline V lookup: CDR1 LNHNV, CDR2 YYDKDF (reference sequence). The CDR3 sequence is 14 residues long.

The chain recombines TRBV7-2 with TRBJ2-7; a possible D gene is TRBD2 (6 bases). CDR3 length: 12 amino acids. Germline V gene sequence: CDR1 SGHTA, CDR2 FQGNSA. CDR3 sequence reads: CALEGRLYEQYF. The CDR3 coding sequence is TGTGCGCTCGAGGGGAGGTTATACGAGCAGTACTTC.

J is TRBJ2-1 and V is TRBV7-9; no definite D call. The germline V and J ends were trimmed by 0 bases and 12 bases, with 6 bases remaining between them. This CDR3 region has 11 residues. Germline V CDR1 and CDR2: SEHNR, FQNEAQ (reference sequence). The CDR3 region has the DNA TGTGCCAGCAGCTTAGCGGAGAGGCAGTTCTTC. It codes for CASSLAERQFF.

The chain is built from TRBV19 and TRBJ2-4; the D call may be TRBD1 or TRBD2 (5 bases each). Germline CDR1 and CDR2: LNHDA and SQIVND (reference sequence). This CDR3 region has 12 residues. Between the trimmed V and J ends, which lost 3 bases and 6 bases, there was a span of 6 bases. The CDR3: CASSIGGNIQYF. The CDR3 DNA sequence: TGTGCCAGTAGTATTGGGGGAAACATTCAGTACTTC.

V is TRBV27 and J is TRBJ2-2, with D possibly TRBD2 on 6 matching bases. Looked up from germline, CDR1 is MNHEY and CDR2 is SMNVEV (reference sequence). V lost 1 base and J 5 bases, leaving 8 bases between the germline ends. This CDR3 comprises 14 residues. CDR3 DNA: TGTGCCAGCAGTTTATTGACTAGTACCGGGGAGCTGTTTTTT. Amino acids: CASSLLTSTGELFF.

This chain uses TRBV28 with TRBJ2-7, with TRBD1 identical over 7 bases. V trimming: 3 bases; J trimming: 3 bases; junction bases outside the gene matches: 11. The CDR3 spans 16 residues. Germline lookup yields CDR1 MDHEN and CDR2 SYDVKM. In DNA, the CDR3 is TGTGCCAGCAGTTTTCCTTACAGGGGAAGTATCTACGAGCAGTACTTC. It specifies CASSFPYRGSIYEQYF.

CDR3: CASSQDRVFGGNEQFF. The DNA of the CDR3 is TGCGCCAGCAGCCAAGATAGGGTATTCGGGGGCAATGAGCAGTTCTTC. This chain connects TRBV4-3 to TRBJ2-1; D may be TRBD2 (6 bases). The CDR3 is 16 residues long. V was pared by 0 bases and J by 6 bases, with 15 bases between. The V gene's germline CDR1 is LGHNA and CDR2 YSLEER.

The V and J genes are TRBV18 and TRBJ2-7; 8 nucleotides align to TRBD2. The CDR3 is made up of 18 amino acids. Per germline, CDR1 KGHSH and CDR2 LQKENI. J lost 0 bases, V lost 2 bases, and 12 bases had no gene match. CDR3 in DNA: TGTGCCAGCTCACCATACTCCCCTAGCGGGTACATCTCCTACGAGCAGTACTTC. The encoded protein is CASSPYSPSGYISYEQYF.

This clone was detected only once. Here the CDR3 reads CASSGRAGETQYF. In DNA form, the CDR3 reads TGTGCCAGCAGCGGACGGGCGGGGGAGACCCAGTACTTC. The chain has TRBV9 and TRBJ2-5, with a weak D call TRBD2 (6 bases). This CDR3 contains 13 residues. Germline V lookup: CDR1 SGDLS, CDR2 YYNGEE. V lost 3 bases and J lost 5, with 11 bases in between.

The V and J genes are TRBV28 and TRBJ2-7; D is possibly TRBD1 (6 bases). V gave up 8 bases and J gave up 3 bases, with 8 bases separating them. The V gene's germline CDR1 is MDHEN and CDR2 SYDVKM. The CDR3 loop spans 11 amino acids. The CDR3, as DNA: TGTGCCAGCGGGGACAACTACGAGCAGTACTTC. Residues: CASGDNYEQYF. The variable domain in full, completed from reference TRBV28 and TRBJ2-7, reads DVKVTQSSRYLVKRTGEKVFLECVQDMDHENMFWYRQDPGLGLRLIYFSYDVKMKEKGDIPEGYSVSREKKERFSLILESASTNQTSMYLCASGDNYEQYFGPGTRLTVT.

This chain links TRBV30 with TRBJ1-5; D is ambiguous. Per the germline V gene, CDR1 is GTSNPN and CDR2 is SVGIG (reference sequence). V lost 0 bases, J lost 0 bases, and 3 bases lay in between. This CDR3 is built from 13 residues. The CDR3 DNA reads TGTGCCTGGAGTGTGAGTAGCAATCAGCCCCAGCATTTT. This translates into CAWSVSSNQPQHF. Complete variable domain (other parts from reference TRBV30 and TRBJ1-5): SQTIHQWPATLVQPVGSPLSLECTVEGTSNPNLYWYRQAAGRGLQLLFYSVGIGQISSEVPQNLSASRPQDRQFILSSKKLLLSDSGFYLCAWSVSSNQPQHFGDGTRLSIL.

The rearrangement joins TRBV5-4 to TRBJ2-5, with D hard to call. The CDR3 length is 12 residues. Germline-derived CDR1 and CDR2 are SGHNT and YYREEE (reference sequence). V was trimmed by 5 bases and J by 4 bases, leaving 9 bases between them. CDR3: CASSMSVETQYF. CDR3 in DNA: TGTGCCAGCAGTATGTCAGTAGAGACCCAGTACTTC.

V gene TRBV6-5 combines with J gene TRBJ1-2, with D possibly matching TRBD1 (5 bases). The CDR3 spans 16 residues. Germline CDR1 is MNHEY and CDR2 is SVGAGI. V shed 0 bases and J shed 4 bases, with 15 bases lying between them. The CDR3 DNA is TGTGCCAGCAGTTACTCGAGGGACCTCGGGGGCTATGGCTACACCTTC. Protein product: CASSYSRDLGGYGYTF.

The chain employs TRBV19 and TRBJ1-1; 8 bases match TRBD1. This CDR3 comprises 12 residues. Germline CDR1 and CDR2: LNHDA and SQIVND (reference sequence). Trimming removed 10 bases from V and 3 bases from J; junction bases left unmatched: 4. CDR3 nucleotides: TGTGCCATAGGACAGGGCCACACTGAAGCTTTCTTT. Translating it yields CAIGQGHTEAFF.

This chain uses TRBV7-9 with TRBJ2-7; 10 bases match TRBD1. The V and J ends lost 4 bases and 6 bases, in that order; junction bases with no gene match: 9. In germline, CDR1 is SEHNR, CDR2 FQNEAQ (reference sequence). This CDR3 region has 15 residues. The CDR3 DNA sequence: TGTGCCAGCAGCTCCCCGACAGGGGGCGGAGGCGAGCAGTACTTC. This sequence encodes CASSSPTGGGGEQYF. The variable domain in full, completed from reference TRBV7-9 and TRBJ2-7, reads DTGVSQNPRHKITKRGQNVTFRCDPISEHNRLYWYRQTLGQGPEFLTYFQNEAQLEKSRLLSDRFSAERPKGSFSTLEIQRTEQGDSAMYLCASSSPTGGGGEQYFGPGTRLTVT.

V is TRBV11-2 and J is TRBJ2-3, with 9 bases lining up with TRBD2. The CDR3 length is 16 residues. With V trimmed by 5 bases and J by 6 bases, 12 bases remained unmatched. The germline gives CDR1 SGHAT, CDR2 FQNNGV. Written as DNA, the CDR3 is TGTGCCAGCAGCCTACCCGCTGCGGGAGGGGGGGATACGCAGTATTTT. Encoded protein: CASSLPAAGGGDTQYF. The variable domain in full, with the rest retrieved from reference TRBV11-2 and TRBJ2-3, is EAGVAQSPRYKIIEKRQSVAFWCNPISGHATLYWYQQILGQGPKLLIQFQNNGVVDDSQLPKDRFSAERLKGVDSTLKIQPAKLEDSAVYLCASSLPAAGGGDTQYFGPGTRLTVL.

The chain recombines TRBV28 with TRBJ2-7, with 7 bases lining up with TRBD1. Looked up from germline, CDR1 is MDHEN and CDR2 is SYDVKM. CDR3 length equals 14 residues. J lost 1 base, V lost 6 bases, and 6 bases had no gene match. CDR3 region: CASRTGTASYEQYF. CDR3 DNA sequence: TGTGCCAGCAGGACCGGGACAGCATCCTACGAGCAGTACTTC.

This chain links TRBV23-1 with TRBJ1-5, with TRBD1 identical over 7 bases. TRBV23-1 is sorted into the ORF group, with uncertain function. The CDR3 loop spans 15 amino acids. Trimming cost V 7 bases and J 0 bases; bases outside gene matches: 6. The CDR3 spells CASNKQGYSNQPQHF. In DNA form, the CDR3 reads TGCGCCAGCAACAAACAGGGGTATAGCAATCAGCCCCAGCATTTT.

V is TRBV13 and J is TRBJ2-7, with TRBD2 as a possible D gene (6 bases). V was clipped by 5 bases and J by 5 bases, with 16 bases between them. The germline CDR1 and CDR2 sequences are PRHDT and FYEKMQ (reference sequence). This CDR3 region has 14 residues. The CDR3 coding sequence is TGTGCCAGCAGCCCGCGGGACCCGGCCCACGAGCAGTACTTC. It translates to CASSPRDPAHEQYF.

This clone was picked up a small number of times. The chain joins TRBV6-5 to TRBJ1-1; 7 nucleotides line up with TRBD1. The CDR3 consists of 13 residues. Germline CDR1 and CDR2: MNHEY and SVGAGI. V trimming: 6 bases; J trimming: 10 bases; junction bases outside the gene matches: 11. The CDR3 sequence: CASREYRGQGAFF. The CDR3 bases are TGTGCCAGCAGAGAGTACAGGGGTCAAGGAGCTTTCTTT.

The chain carries TRBV14 and TRBJ2-1, with D maybe TRBD2 (5 bases). The V gene's germline CDR1 is SGHDN and CDR2 FVKESK. Trimming cost V 4 bases and J 9 bases, with 16 bases left between them. The CDR3 loop spans 14 amino acids. Here the CDR3 reads CASSRLLLDREQFF. The CDR3 DNA sequence: TGTGCCAGCAGCCGACTCCTACTAGATCGTGAGCAGTTCTTC.

J is TRBJ2-5 and V is TRBV29-1; D call uncertain. The V gene lost 2 bases and the J gene lost 5 bases, with 3 bases spanning the gap. CDR1 and CDR2 (germline): SQVTM, ANQGSEA. This CDR3 is 10 amino acids long. Written as DNA, the CDR3 is TGCAGCGTTGAAAGGGAGACCCAGTACTTC. Translation: CSVERETQYF.

This chain uses TRBV27 with TRBJ2-3; TRBD1 matches at 7 bases. This CDR3 has 14 residues. CDR1 is MNHEY and CDR2 is SMNVEV in the germline V gene (reference sequence). J gave up 1 base and V 3 bases, and 1 base lay outside the gene matches. The CDR3 sequence is CASSFTGGTDTQYF. CDR3 DNA: TGTGCCAGCAGTTTCACAGGGGGCACAGATACGCAGTATTTT.

V gene TRBV15 combines with J gene TRBJ1-1; D is ambiguous. V was trimmed by 3 bases and J by 0 bases, leaving 5 bases between them. Germline-derived CDR1 and CDR2 are LNHNV and YYDKDF (reference sequence). This CDR3 contains 13 residues. The CDR3 nucleotides are TGTGCCACCAGCAGCCAGCTGAACACTGAAGCTTTCTTT. This codes for CATSSQLNTEAFF.

The chain employs TRBV27 and TRBJ2-3, with D possibly TRBD2 on 5 matching bases. V lost 6 bases to trimming and J lost 5 bases, with 9 bases between them. Germline CDR1 is MNHEY and CDR2 is SMNVEV (reference sequence). The CDR3 totals 12 residues. As DNA, the CDR3 is TGTGCCAGCAGACTAGGTGAAGATACGCAGTATTTT. Its protein is CASRLGEDTQYF.